What follows are 3 T cell receptor beta chains derived from one specimen sequenced in a study of cytomegalovirus exposure and HLA in healthy donors. This PCR relied on a set of 60 Vbeta primers and 13 Jbeta primers. Only in-frame clones appear in the TCRdb table, and some are missing; sequencing was by immunoSEQ multiplex PCR. The sample yields approximately 190,000 clones, 80% to 85% seen once. The sequencing input was PBMCs. These receptor sequences come from a woman aged 18-30 years in good health and CMV-seronegative.

This CDR3 reads CASSLDRVGSPLHF. DNA of the CDR3: TGTGCCAGCAGCCTGGACAGAGTGGGTTCACCCCTCCACTTT. The gene calls are TRBV7-9 and TRBJ1-6, with D possibly TRBD1 on 6 matching bases. The germline V gene has CDR1 SEHNR and CDR2 FQNEAQ (reference sequence). CDR3 length equals 14 residues. Trimming removed 5 bases at V and 9 bases at J, with 14 bases between.

The chain has TRBV19 and TRBJ2-3; 9 bases are a match to TRBD2. The ends lost 9 bases at V and 2 bases at J; junction bases unmatched: 6. Germline assignment: CDR1 LNHDA and CDR2 SQIVND (reference sequence). The CDR3 contains 14 residues. The CDR3 loop is CASNPSGNTDTQYF. CDR3 in DNA: TGTGCCAGCAACCCTAGCGGGAACACAGATACGCAGTATTTT.

This rearrangement joins TRBV25-1 to TRBJ1-6; D unclear. Germline V lookup: CDR1 MGHDK, CDR2 SYGVNS. The CDR3 is 17 amino acids. The V and J ends lost 2 bases and 0 bases respectively, with 11 bases between them. CDR3: CASSEGRLSSYNSPLHF. CDR3 DNA sequence: TGTGCCAGCAGTGAAGGCAGGCTGAGCTCCTATAATTCACCCCTCCACTTT.